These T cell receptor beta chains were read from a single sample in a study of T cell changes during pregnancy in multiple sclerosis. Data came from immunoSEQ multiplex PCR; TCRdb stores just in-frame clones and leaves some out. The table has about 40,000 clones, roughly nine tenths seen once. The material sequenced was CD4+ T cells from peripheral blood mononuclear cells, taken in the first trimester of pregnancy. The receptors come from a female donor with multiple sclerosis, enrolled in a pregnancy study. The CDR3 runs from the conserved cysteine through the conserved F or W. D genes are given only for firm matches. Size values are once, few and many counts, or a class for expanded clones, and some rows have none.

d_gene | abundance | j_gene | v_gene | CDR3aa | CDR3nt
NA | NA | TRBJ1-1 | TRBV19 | CASSIEQGAEAFF | TGTGCCAGTAGTATAGAGCAGGGCGCTGAAGCTTTCTTT
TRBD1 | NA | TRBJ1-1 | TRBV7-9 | CASLWKGATEAFF | TGTGCCAGCCTGTGGAAGGGGGCAACTGAAGCTTTCTTT
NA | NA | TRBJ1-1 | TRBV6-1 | CASSEAGRRDTEAFF | TGTGCCAGCAGTGAAGCAGGGAGGCGGGACACTGAAGCTTTCTTT
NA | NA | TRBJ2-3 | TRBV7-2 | CASSFLPGDTQYF | TGTGCCAGCAGCTTCTTGCCCGGAGATACGCAGTATTTT
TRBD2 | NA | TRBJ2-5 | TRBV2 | CASSGLAEGGETQYF | TGTGCCAGCTCAGGACTAGCGGAGGGGGGAGAGACCCAGTACTTC
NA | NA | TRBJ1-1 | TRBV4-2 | CASSQTDKANEAFF | TGTGCCAGCAGCCAAACTGACAAAGCAAATGAAGCTTTCTTT
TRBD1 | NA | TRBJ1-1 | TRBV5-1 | CASSLLQGASNTEAFF | TGCGCCAGCAGCTTGTTACAGGGGGCAAGCAACACTGAAGCTTTCTTT
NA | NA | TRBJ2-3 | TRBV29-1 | CSAEVAGGTDTQYF | TGCAGCGCTGAGGTAGCAGGGGGCACAGATACGCAGTATTTT
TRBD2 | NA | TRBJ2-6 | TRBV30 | CAWSSYSGAGANVLTF | TGTGCCTGGAGTTCCTACAGCGGGGCTGGGGCCAACGTCCTGACTTTC
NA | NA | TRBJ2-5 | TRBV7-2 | CASSSPSGETQYF | TGTGCCAGCAGCTCCCCTTCGGGAGAGACCCAGTACTTC
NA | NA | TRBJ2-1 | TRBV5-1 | CASRSGRGRGVGEQFF | TGCGCCAGCAGATCGGGACGGGGGAGGGGGGTCGGTGAGCAGTTCTTC
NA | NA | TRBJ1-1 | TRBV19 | CASGPRNTEAFF | TGTGCCAGTGGCCCAAGGAACACTGAAGCTTTCTTT
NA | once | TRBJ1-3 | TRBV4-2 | CASSHGQSSGNTIYF | TGTGCCAGCAGCCACGGACAGTCCTCTGGAAACACCATATATTTT
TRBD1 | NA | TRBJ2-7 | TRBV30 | CAWSADRGGRIQSYEQYF | TGTGCCTGGAGTGCGGACAGGGGTGGCCGAATTCAATCCTACGAGCAGTACTTC
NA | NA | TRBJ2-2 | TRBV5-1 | CASSQGSTGELFF | TGCGCCAGCAGCCAGGGGAGTACCGGGGAGCTGTTTTTT
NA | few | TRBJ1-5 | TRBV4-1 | CASSKTDLNQPQHF | TGCGCCAGCAGCAAGACAGACCTTAATCAGCCCCAGCATTTT
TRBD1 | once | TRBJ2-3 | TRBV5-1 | CASSSDRDTQYF | TGCGCCAGCAGCTCGGACAGGGATACGCAGTATTTT
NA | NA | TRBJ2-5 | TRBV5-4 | CASRLGGGDQETQYF | TGTGCCAGCAGACTGGGCGGCGGGGACCAAGAGACCCAGTACTTC
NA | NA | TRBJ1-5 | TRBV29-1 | CSVASAGSSQPQHF | TGCAGCGTCGCCTCGGCGGGGTCAAGTCAGCCCCAGCATTTT
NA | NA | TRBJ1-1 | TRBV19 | CASSLGGLNTEAFF | TGTGCCAGTAGTTTGGGGGGTTTGAACACTGAAGCTTTCTTT
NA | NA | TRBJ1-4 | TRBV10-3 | CAISESAAEKLFF | TGTGCCATCAGTGAATCGGCGGCGGAAAAACTGTTTTTT
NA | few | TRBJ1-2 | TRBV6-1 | CASVPSAGRGYTF | TGTGCCAGCGTCCCCTCGGCAGGGAGGGGCTACACCTTC
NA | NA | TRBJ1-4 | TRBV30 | CAWSGGAVRGEKLFF | TGTGCCTGGAGCGGGGGTGCGGTTAGGGGTGAAAAACTGTTTTTT
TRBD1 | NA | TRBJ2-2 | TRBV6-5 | CASSFTTGSTGELFF | TGTGCCAGCAGTTTTACGACAGGGAGTACCGGGGAGCTGTTTTTT
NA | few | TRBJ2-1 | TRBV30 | CAWSKAEQFF | TGTGCCTGGAGTAAAGCTGAGCAGTTCTTC
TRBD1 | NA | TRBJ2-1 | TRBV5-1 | CASSLAGHHRGRLYNEQFF | TGCGCCAGCAGCTTGGCGGGACATCACAGGGGGAGACTCTACAATGAGCAGTTCTTC
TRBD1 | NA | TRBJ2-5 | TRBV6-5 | CASSRDRKETQYF | TGTGCCAGCAGTAGGGACAGGAAAGAGACCCAGTACTTC
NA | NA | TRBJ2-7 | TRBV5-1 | CASSPGLSWDEQYF | TGCGCCAGCAGCCCAGGACTATCGTGGGACGAGCAGTACTTC
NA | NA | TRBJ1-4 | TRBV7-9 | CASSSGTRGEKLFF | TGTGCCAGCAGCTCCGGGACTCGAGGGGAAAAACTGTTTTTT
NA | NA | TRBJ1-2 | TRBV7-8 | CASSERHVLGGYTF | TGTGCCAGCAGCGAAAGACACGTACTGGGTGGCTACACCTTC
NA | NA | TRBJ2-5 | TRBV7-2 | CASSLALNRRKEETQYF | TGTGCCAGCAGCTTAGCGCTAAATCGGAGGAAGGAGGAGACCCAGTACTTC
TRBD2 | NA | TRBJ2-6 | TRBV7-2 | CASSRAGGPTFGANVLTF | TGTGCCAGCAGCCGAGCGGGAGGGCCTACCTTTGGGGCCAACGTCCTGACTTTC
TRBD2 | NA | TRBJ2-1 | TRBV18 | CASSRGLADNEQFF | TGTGCCAGCTCACGTGGACTAGCGGACAATGAGCAGTTCTTC
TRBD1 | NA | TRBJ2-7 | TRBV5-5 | CASSFKTGDYEQYF | TGTGCCAGCAGCTTTAAGACAGGGGATTACGAGCAGTACTTC
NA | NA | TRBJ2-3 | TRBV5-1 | CASSLYLGSNTDTQYF | TGCGCCAGCAGCCTATACCTCGGTAGCAACACAGATACGCAGTATTTT
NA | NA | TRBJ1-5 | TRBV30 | CAWSVWGGHQPQHF | TGTGCCTGGAGTGTATGGGGGGGGCATCAGCCCCAGCATTTT
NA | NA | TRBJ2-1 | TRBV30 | CAWSSGFGEQFF | TGTGCCTGGAGTTCAGGGTTCGGTGAGCAGTTCTTC
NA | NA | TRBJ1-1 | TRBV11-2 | CASSLEGAGRGTEAFF | TGTGCCAGCAGCTTAGAAGGAGCGGGACGGGGAACTGAAGCTTTCTTT
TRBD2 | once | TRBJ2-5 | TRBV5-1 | CASSLGRGGAETQYF | TGCGCCAGCAGCTTGGGGCGCGGGGGGGCCGAGACCCAGTACTTC
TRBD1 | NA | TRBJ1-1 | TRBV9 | CASTPGGATGIEAFF | TGTGCCAGCACCCCTGGAGGAGCGACAGGGATTGAAGCTTTCTTT
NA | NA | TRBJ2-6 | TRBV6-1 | CASSGFPSGANVLTF | TGTGCCAGCAGCGGTTTCCCCTCTGGGGCCAACGTCCTGACTTTC
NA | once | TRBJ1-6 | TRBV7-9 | CASSFGGKNSPLHF | TGTGCCAGCAGCTTTGGCGGCAAGAATTCACCCCTCCACTTT
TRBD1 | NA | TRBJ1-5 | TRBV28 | CASSRPGQGSPQHF | TGTGCCAGCAGCCGACCGGGACAGGGGAGTCCCCAGCATTTT
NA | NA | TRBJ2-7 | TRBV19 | CASSKGIFKDSYEQYF | TGTGCCAGTAGTAAGGGGATTTTCAAGGACTCCTACGAGCAGTACTTC
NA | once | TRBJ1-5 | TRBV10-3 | CAISEGQLNQPQHF | TGTGCCATCAGTGAGGGACAGCTCAATCAGCCCCAGCATTTT
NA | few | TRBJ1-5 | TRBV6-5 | CASGRVQPQHF | TGTGCCAGCGGCAGGGTTCAGCCCCAGCATTTT
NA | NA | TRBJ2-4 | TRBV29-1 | CSVGARGINRAKPIQYF | TGCAGCGTTGGGGCGCGGGGTATTAACAGAGCTAAGCCCATTCAGTACTTC
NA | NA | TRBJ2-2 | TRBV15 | CATSRAGITGELFF | TGTGCCACCAGCAGGGCGGGGATCACCGGGGAGCTGTTTTTT
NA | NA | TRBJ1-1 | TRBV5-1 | CASSPGGVPNTEAFF | TGCGCCAGCAGCCCCGGGGGAGTCCCGAACACTGAAGCTTTCTTT
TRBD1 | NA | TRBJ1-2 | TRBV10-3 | CATPDRVGYGYTF | TGTGCCACCCCGGACAGGGTTGGTTATGGCTACACCTTC
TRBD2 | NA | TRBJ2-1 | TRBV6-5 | CASSLRAGEENEQFF | TGTGCCAGCAGCCTCAGGGCGGGAGAGGAGAATGAGCAGTTCTTC
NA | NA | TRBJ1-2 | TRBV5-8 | CASIGQTTGGYTF | TGTGCCAGCATCGGACAGACCACTGGTGGCTACACCTTC
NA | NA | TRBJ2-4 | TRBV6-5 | CASSEWTSNIQYF | TGTGCCAGCAGCGAATGGACATCGAACATTCAGTACTTC
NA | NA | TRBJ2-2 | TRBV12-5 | CASGLRQRTGELFF | TGTGCTAGTGGTTTGCGACAGCGAACCGGGGAGCTGTTTTTT
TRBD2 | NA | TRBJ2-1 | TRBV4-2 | CASSQSTSGGAVYNEQFF | TGTGCCAGCAGCCAATCGACTAGCGGGGGGGCCGTCTACAATGAGCAGTTCTTC
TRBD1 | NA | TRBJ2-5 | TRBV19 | CASSLYRGRPETQYF | TGTGCCAGTAGTCTCTACAGGGGGCGCCCGGAGACCCAGTACTTC
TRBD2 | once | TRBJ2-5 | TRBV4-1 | CASSQAASGRDETQYF | TGCGCCAGCAGCCAAGCGGCTAGCGGGAGAGACGAGACCCAGTACTTC